The 11 T cell receptor beta chains reported below all come from one sample, sequenced in a study of T-cell reconstitution after alpha-beta-depleted transplantation in children. Researchers prepared the TCRbeta library using unique molecular identifiers, the study reports. TCRdb reprocessed the PCR reads via MiXCR and lists one record per CDR3 protein. The sample records a few hundred thousand distinct CDR3 sequences, roughly 11% being singletons. The starting material was PBMCs from the stem cell graft donor, obtained from the stem cell graft. These receptors were collected from a human donor who donated a stem cell graft to a child with acute myeloid leukemia.

This clonotype was recorded a few times. The chain links TRBV29-1 to TRBJ1-1; D is possibly TRBD1 (5 bases). The V gene's germline CDR1 is SQVTM and CDR2 ANQGSEA. The CDR3 is made up of 15 amino acids. Trimming removed 4 bases from V and 4 bases from J, with 19 bases in between. The CDR3 protein is CSVAVDRSIVTEAFF. CDR3 in DNA: TGCAGCGTTGCGGTCGACAGATCTATTGTCACTGAAGCTTTCTTT.

Many counts were recorded for this clonotype. This chain connects TRBV7-2 to TRBJ1-5; a weak D match, TRBD1 (5 bases). Trimming removed 5 bases from V and 6 bases from J, with 11 bases in between. Looked up from germline, CDR1 is SGHTA and CDR2 is FQGNSA. The CDR3 covers 13 residues. CDR3 protein: CASSPWRGQPQHF. The CDR3 DNA reads as TGTGCCAGCAGCCCATGGAGGGGTCAGCCCCAGCATTTT.

There are many counts of this clonotype. This sequence joins TRBV29-1 and TRBJ1-4, with D unclear. The CDR3 runs 14 residues. The ends were cut back, 3 bases at V and 10 bases at J, with 18 bases in the middle. Looked up from germline, CDR1 is SQVTM and CDR2 is ANQGSEA. The CDR3 region has the DNA TGCAGCGTTGACGTGGAACGACGATCAGGAAAACTGTTTTTT. Protein: CSVDVERRSGKLFF.

The V and J genes are TRBV4-1 and TRBJ1-4, with a tentative D call TRBD1 (5 bases). Trimming took 0 bases from V and 8 from J, leaving 13 bases between them. CDR3 size: 15 residues. The germline CDR1 and CDR2 sequences are MGHRA and YSYEKL. The CDR3 DNA reads as TGCGCCAGCAGCCAAGAGGGGGGTCCTGCAGAAAAACTGTTTTTT. It translates to CASSQEGGPAEKLFF.

This clonotype was counted only a few times. CDR3 DNA: TGTGCCAGCAGCCGGGGGCTTGGCGGGGAGCTGTTTTTT. Translating gives CASSRGLGGELFF. The genes are TRBV9 and TRBJ2-2; the D gene could be TRBD1 or TRBD2 (6 bases each). V lost 4 bases, J lost 7 bases, and 11 bases lay in between. The germline gives CDR1 SGDLS, CDR2 YYNGEE. CDR3 size: 13 residues.

This clonotype was detected a few times. The genes are TRBV5-1 and TRBJ2-2; a weak D match, TRBD2 (5 bases). This CDR3 contains 14 residues. Germline CDR1 SGHRS, CDR2 YFSETQ. The V end lost 4 bases, the J end lost 3 bases, and 10 bases lay between the germline ends. In nucleotides, the CDR3 is TGCGCCAGCAGCCCGCGGACTCACACCGGGGAGCTGTTTTTT. It encodes CASSPRTHTGELFF.

This clonotype turned up a few times. In DNA form, the CDR3 reads TGCAGCGTTACTGAGGGGGCGTTGGGCACTGAAGCTTTCTTT. It is translated as CSVTEGALGTEAFF. This rearrangement joins TRBV29-1 to TRBJ1-1, with 7 nucleotides matching TRBD1. Germline trimming cut 5 bases from V and 4 bases from J; bases unmatched to any gene: 10. CDR1 is SQVTM, CDR2 ANQGSEA, per germline. The CDR3 totals 14 residues.

The chain recombines TRBV5-8 with TRBJ2-7; possibly TRBD2 for D (7 bases). CDR1 SGHTS and CDR2 YDEGEE come from the germline V gene. The V end was cut by 4 bases, the J end by 2 bases, with 13 bases between. CDR3 length: 14 amino acids. The CDR3 sequence: CASSPRGLTYEQYV. CDR3 nucleotide sequence: TGTGCCAGCAGCCCGCGGGGGCTTACCTACGAGCAGTACGTC.

This clonotype was seen more than once but under ten times. The J gene is TRBJ2-7, the V gene TRBV7-9; a weak D match, TRBD2 (6 bases). The CDR3 runs 14 residues. V lost 1 base, J lost 7 bases, and 14 bases lay in between. In germline, CDR1 is SEHNR, CDR2 FQNEAQ (reference sequence). In DNA form, the CDR3 reads TGTGCCAGCAGCTTAGGTCCCGCAGGGAGGGAGCAGTACGTC. Its translation: CASSLGPAGREQYV.

The V and J genes are TRBV21-1 and TRBJ2-1. TRBV21-1 is a known pseudogene. This CDR3 has 15 residues. The CDR3 region has the DNA TGTGCCAGCAGCAGGAGTAGGAGACACTACAATGAGCAGTTCTTC. Its translation: CASSRSRRHYNEQFF.

Ten or more counts support this clonotype. The J gene is TRBJ2-5, the V gene TRBV14; D remains ambiguous. V was pared by 2 bases and J by 7 bases, with 11 bases between. CDR1 SGHDN and CDR2 FVKESK come from the germline V gene. The length of the CDR3 is 13 residues. CDR3 in amino acids: CASSQFGLGTQYF. The CDR3 DNA reads TGTGCCAGCAGCCAATTCGGGCTCGGGACCCAGTACTTC.